The T cell receptor (beta chain) under discussion was sequenced for a study of T cells expressing NK-cell markers. TCRdb reanalyzed the 5' RACE reads and collapses them to one entry per CDR3 protein, without DNA. The sample data list around 550,000 distinct CDR3 sequences. The CDR3 consists of 14 residues. CDR1 and CDR2 from the germline V gene are KGHDR and SFDVKD. This sequence originates from a young man in good health. The chain is built from TRBV24-1 and TRBJ2-7; TCRdb outputs TRBD1, but without DNA this stays unchecked. Source material: blood T cells: a sorted CD56 or NKG2C T cell subset, CD4+ or CD8+ T cells, or bulk PBMC T cells (not recorded which). This CDR3 is CATAEKGVSYEQYF.